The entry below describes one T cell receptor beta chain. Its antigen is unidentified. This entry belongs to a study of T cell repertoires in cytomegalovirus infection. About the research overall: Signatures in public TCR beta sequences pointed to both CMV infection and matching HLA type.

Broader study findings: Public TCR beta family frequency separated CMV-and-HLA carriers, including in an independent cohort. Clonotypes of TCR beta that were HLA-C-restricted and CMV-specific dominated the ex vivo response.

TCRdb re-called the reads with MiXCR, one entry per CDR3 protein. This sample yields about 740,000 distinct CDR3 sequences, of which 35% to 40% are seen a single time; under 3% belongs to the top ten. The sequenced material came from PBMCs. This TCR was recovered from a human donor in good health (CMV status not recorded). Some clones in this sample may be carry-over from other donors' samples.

CDR3 coding DNA: TGCAGTGCTCGGATCTTTTCTGGGTGGAATGAGCAGTTCTTC. Its protein product is CSARIFSGWNEQFF. V usage is TRBV20-1 and J usage is TRBJ2-1; D is ambiguous. Trimming pared 5 bases from V and 7 bases from J, leaving 18 bases between. Per germline, CDR1 DFQATT and CDR2 SNEGSKA (reference sequence). The CDR3 has 14 residues.